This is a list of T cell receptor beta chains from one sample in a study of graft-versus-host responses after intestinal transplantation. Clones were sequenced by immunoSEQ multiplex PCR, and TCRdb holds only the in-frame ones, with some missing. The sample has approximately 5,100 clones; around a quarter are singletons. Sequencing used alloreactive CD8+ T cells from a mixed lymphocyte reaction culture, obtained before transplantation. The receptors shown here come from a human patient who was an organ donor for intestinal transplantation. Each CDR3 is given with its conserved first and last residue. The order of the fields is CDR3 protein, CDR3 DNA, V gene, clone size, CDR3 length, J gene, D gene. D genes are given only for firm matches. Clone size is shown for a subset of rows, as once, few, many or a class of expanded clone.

CDR3: CASSPDRADTQYF
DNA: TGCGCCAGCAGCCCGGACAGGGCTGATACGCAGTATTTT
V: TRBV5-1
size: .
length: 13
J: TRBJ2-3
D: TRBD1

CDR3: CAISEREVYSPLHF
DNA: TGTGCCATCAGTGAGCGGGAAGTATATTCACCCCTCCACTTT
V: TRBV10-3
size: medium-sized
length: 14
J: TRBJ1-6
D: .

CDR3: CASSEGASGTDTQYF
DNA: TGTGCCAGCAGTGAGGGGGCGAGTGGCACAGATACGCAGTATTTT
V: TRBV6-4
size: few
length: 15
J: TRBJ2-3
D: .

CDR3: CASSFTLVTGARGNTIYF
DNA: TGTGCCAGCAGTTTTACCCTAGTGACAGGGGCGCGAGGAAACACCATATATTTT
V: TRBV28
size: few
length: 18
J: TRBJ1-3
D: TRBD1

CDR3: CASTLNRGNNSPLHF
DNA: TGCGCCAGCACCCTGAACAGGGGGAATAATTCACCCCTCCACTTT
V: TRBV4-1
size: .
length: 15
J: TRBJ1-6
D: TRBD1

CDR3: CASSQGLAGVDTDTQYF
DNA: TGCGCCAGCAGCCAAGGGCTTGCCGGGGTCGACACAGATACGCAGTATTTT
V: TRBV4-3
size: .
length: 17
J: TRBJ2-3
D: .

CDR3: CASSSPDRESDSDLEGYTF
DNA: TGTGCCAGCAGCTCCCCCGACAGAGAGAGTGACTCAGACTTGGAGGGCTACACCTTC
V: TRBV5-4
size: .
length: 19
J: TRBJ1-2
D: .

CDR3: CSAPTGYTQYF
DNA: TGCAGTGCACCGACAGGGTATACGCAGTATTTT
V: TRBV20-1
size: .
length: 11
J: TRBJ2-3
D: TRBD1

CDR3: CASDLTSDTGELFF
DNA: TGTGCCAGCGACCTAACTAGTGATACCGGGGAGCTGTTTTTT
V: TRBV11-2
size: few
length: 14
J: TRBJ2-2
D: .

CDR3: CASTQREAYYGYTF
DNA: TGTGCCAGCACCCAAAGAGAGGCCTACTATGGCTACACCTTC
V: TRBV7-2
size: .
length: 14
J: TRBJ1-2
D: .

CDR3: CAWSLRLADNTGELFF
DNA: TGTGCCTGGAGTTTGAGGCTAGCGGATAACACCGGGGAGCTGTTTTTT
V: TRBV30
size: few
length: 16
J: TRBJ2-2
D: TRBD2

CDR3: CASSSDRNRLITGELFF
DNA: TGTGCCAGCAGCTCTGACAGGAACCGACTAATAACCGGGGAGCTGTTTTTT
V: TRBV7-6
size: .
length: 17
J: TRBJ2-2
D: .

CDR3: CASRDWSSGNTIYF
DNA: TGTGCCAGCCGGGACTGGAGCTCTGGAAACACCATATATTTT
V: TRBV27
size: few
length: 14
J: TRBJ1-3
D: .

CDR3: CASSPDRVVGEQFF
DNA: TGTGCCAGCAGCCCCGACCGGGTGGTAGGCGAGCAGTTCTTC
V: TRBV13
size: .
length: 14
J: TRBJ2-1
D: .

CDR3: CASSFDRDEAFF
DNA: TGTGCCAGCAGCTTCGACAGGGATGAAGCTTTCTTT
V: TRBV7-9
size: medium-sized
length: 12
J: TRBJ1-1
D: TRBD1

CDR3: CASSSEGTPNYGYTF
DNA: TGTGCCAGCAGCTCCGAAGGGACTCCTAACTATGGCTACACCTTC
V: TRBV7-4
size: few
length: 15
J: TRBJ1-2
D: .

CDR3: CSDGRQKGNTIYF
DNA: TGCAGCGACGGGAGGCAGAAGGGAAACACCATATATTTT
V: TRBV29-1
size: .
length: 13
J: TRBJ1-3
D: .

CDR3: CASSQIPQGQYGYTF
DNA: TGTGCCAGCAGTCAAATTCCCCAGGGACAGTATGGCTACACCTTC
V: TRBV6-5
size: .
length: 15
J: TRBJ1-2
D: TRBD1

CDR3: CASSLEQGHSPLHF
DNA: TGTGCCAGCAGCTTAGAACAGGGACATTCACCCCTCCACTTT
V: TRBV7-9
size: few
length: 14
J: TRBJ1-6
D: .

CDR3: CASSILGTAYNEQFF
DNA: TGTGCCAGTAGTATATTGGGGACAGCTTACAATGAGCAGTTCTTC
V: TRBV19
size: medium-sized
length: 15
J: TRBJ2-1
D: TRBD1

CDR3: CASSDGDRGLDTQYF
DNA: TGTGCCAGCAGTGACGGTGACAGGGGTCTAGATACGCAGTATTTT
V: TRBV2
size: medium-sized
length: 15
J: TRBJ2-3
D: TRBD1

CDR3: CASSFPTSGGADSYNEQFF
DNA: TGCGCCAGCAGCTTCCCGACTAGCGGGGGGGCAGACTCCTACAATGAGCAGTTCTTC
V: TRBV5-1
size: .
length: 19
J: TRBJ2-1
D: TRBD2

CDR3: CASTGSRGGRETQYF
DNA: TGTGCCAGCACAGGATCCCGGGGGGGCCGAGAGACCCAGTACTTC
V: TRBV6-5
size: medium-sized
length: 15
J: TRBJ2-5
D: TRBD2

CDR3: CASSPGDVKNIQYF
DNA: TGTGCCAGCTCGCCGGGGGACGTCAAAAACATTCAGTACTTC
V: TRBV18
size: medium-sized
length: 14
J: TRBJ2-4
D: .

CDR3: CASRAGAEETQYF
DNA: TGTGCCAGCAGGGCAGGGGCGGAAGAGACCCAGTACTTC
V: TRBV27
size: few
length: 13
J: TRBJ2-5
D: .

CDR3: CASSRDPGTGELFF
DNA: TGTGCCAGCAGTCGAGATCCGGGCACCGGGGAGCTGTTTTTT
V: TRBV6-4
size: medium-sized
length: 14
J: TRBJ2-2
D: .

CDR3: CASSLAVGRVKGGQPQHF
DNA: TGTGCCAGCAGCTTGGCGGTCGGCAGGGTTAAAGGGGGTCAGCCCCAGCATTTT
V: TRBV5-4
size: few
length: 18
J: TRBJ1-5
D: .

CDR3: CASGALRQGSRGYTF
DNA: TGTGCCAGCGGAGCTCTCCGACAGGGTTCGAGAGGCTACACCTTC
V: TRBV5-4
size: medium-sized
length: 15
J: TRBJ1-2
D: TRBD1

CDR3: CASSRVYSTDTQYF
DNA: TGCGCCAGCAGCCGGGTTTACAGCACAGATACGCAGTATTTT
V: TRBV5-1
size: few
length: 14
J: TRBJ2-3
D: .

CDR3: CASSVTRETSNTGELFF
DNA: TGTGCCAGCAGCGTAACCCGGGAGACATCGAACACCGGGGAGCTGTTTTTT
V: TRBV9
size: few
length: 17
J: TRBJ2-2
D: .

CDR3: CASSETGGTDTQYF
DNA: TGTGCCAGCTCCGAGACAGGTGGGACAGATACGCAGTATTTT
V: TRBV18
size: .
length: 14
J: TRBJ2-3
D: .

CDR3: CASRLWPRNTGELFF
DNA: TGTGCCAGCCGTTTGTGGCCTCGGAACACCGGGGAGCTGTTTTTT
V: TRBV6-7
size: .
length: 15
J: TRBJ2-2
D: .